Each of the 9 T cell receptor beta chains below was sequenced from the same sample in a study of blood T cell repertoires in COVID-19. The protocol was immunoSEQ multiplex PCR, while the TCRdb copy is restricted to in-frame clones and leaves out a portion. The data show about 230,000 clones, with just over 85% seen just once and approximately 10% held by the top ten. What was sequenced was peripheral blood. The receptors come from a man in his fifties or sixties with COVID-19, enrolled during active disease.

This rearrangement joins TRBV7-9 to TRBJ2-3; D might be TRBD2 (5 bases). CDR1 SEHNR and CDR2 FQNEAQ come from the germline V gene (reference sequence). The germline V and J ends were trimmed by 5 bases and 1 base, with 19 bases remaining between them. This CDR3 region has 17 residues. CDR3 sequence: CASSRPLWETGTDTQYF. CDR3 in DNA: TGTGCCAGCAGCAGGCCGCTGTGGGAGACGGGCACAGATACGCAGTATTTT. Full variable domain (outside the CDR3, taken from reference TRBV7-9 and TRBJ2-3): DTGVSQNPRHKITKRGQNVTFRCDPISEHNRLYWYRQTLGQGPEFLTYFQNEAQLEKSRLLSDRFSAERPKGSFSTLEIQRTEQGDSAMYLCASSRPLWETGTDTQYFGPGTRLTVL.

The chain is built from TRBV19 and TRBJ2-1; D remains unclear. V shed 1 base and J shed 11 bases, with 9 bases lying between them. Germline V gene lookup returns CDR1 LNHDA and CDR2 SQIVND (reference sequence). There are 12 residues in the CDR3. CDR3 sequence reads: CASSIVGRQQFF. The CDR3 DNA is TGTGCCAGTAGTATAGTGGGCAGGCAGCAGTTCTTC.

This chain links TRBV7-8 with TRBJ2-7; 10 bases agree with TRBD2. V shed 1 base, J shed 4 bases, and the junction held 13 bases outside the gene matches. The germline gives CDR1 SGHVS, CDR2 FQNEAQ. The CDR3 runs to 18 residues. CDR3 loop: CASSLGVRFSGGRYEQYF. The CDR3 DNA sequence: TGTGCCAGCAGCTTAGGGGTGCGGTTTAGCGGGGGGCGATACGAGCAGTACTTC.

The V call is TRBV5-1, the J call TRBJ2-5, with TRBD2 matching over 7 bases. Germline CDR1 SGHRS, CDR2 YFSETQ. Trimming took 0 bases from V and 2 from J; bases not matched to a gene: 7. CDR3 length equals 16 residues. The CDR3 DNA sequence: TGCGCCAGCAGCTTGGCCGGGCAGGGAGGGCAAGAGACCCAGTACTTC. Protein: CASSLAGQGGQETQYF.

V gene TRBV9 combines with J gene TRBJ2-3; 8 nucleotides match TRBD2. V lost 4 bases, J lost 0 bases, and 7 bases stayed unmatched. The CDR3 extends over 16 amino acids. Germline V gene data show CDR1 as SGDLS and CDR2 as YYNGEE. The DNA of the CDR3 is TGTGCCAGCAGCTTTCTAGCGGGTCCTAGCACAGATACGCAGTATTTT. It is translated as CASSFLAGPSTDTQYF.

The rearrangement joins TRBV30 to TRBJ1-3, with D uncertain. V lost 4 bases and J 8 bases, leaving 12 bases between the germline ends. CDR1 GTSNPN and CDR2 SVGIG come from the germline V gene (reference sequence). This CDR3 comprises 12 residues. The CDR3 is CAWNRVADTIYF. The CDR3 region has the DNA TGTGCCTGGAACCGGGTCGCCGACACCATATATTTT.

This clone showed up just a few times. V gene TRBV7-9 combines with J gene TRBJ2-3; TRBD2 might be the D (6 bases). CDR1 and CDR2 (germline): SEHNR, FQNEAQ (reference sequence). The CDR3 runs 18 residues. V was trimmed by 1 base and J by 3 bases, leaving 20 bases between them. CDR3 amino acids: CASSLGRGGDVDTDTQYF. CDR3 coding DNA: TGTGCCAGCAGCTTAGGCCGGGGCGGGGATGTAGATACAGATACGCAGTATTTT.

V is TRBV5-1 and J is TRBJ1-4, with 8 bases aligning to TRBD1. This CDR3 comprises 17 residues. Germline trimming cut 0 bases from V and 7 bases from J; bases unmatched to any gene: 11. Germline V gives CDR1 SGHRS, CDR2 YFSETQ. The CDR3 sequence is CASSLDPSTGDGEKLFF. The DNA of the CDR3 is TGCGCCAGCAGCTTGGATCCCTCGACAGGGGATGGTGAAAAACTGTTTTTT.

V gene TRBV9 combines with J gene TRBJ1-1; perhaps TRBD1 as D (6 bases). Germline CDR1 SGDLS, CDR2 YYNGEE. This CDR3 is 15 amino acids long. The V end lost 3 bases, the J end lost 1 base, and 13 bases lay between the germline ends. CDR3 nucleotides: TGTGCCAGCAGCGCCGGGGGGGGCAGGAACACTGAAGCTTTCTTT. Protein: CASSAGGGRNTEAFF.